The clone carrying this T cell receptor beta chain has a handful of counts. Its antigen is unidentified. The sample is drawn from a study of identical twins' blood T cells. A previously described protocol, modified, built RNA-based TCR cDNA libraries. In the study's own analysis: Clonotypes per individual ranged from about 85,000 to nearly 550,000. TCRdb reprocessed the 5' RACE reads with MiXCR, giving one entry per CDR3 protein. The V and J calls follow TCRdb's processing rather than the paper's. The sample consists of fewer than 450,000 distinct CDR3 sequences, more than 25% of them appearing once. CDR3 length: 15 residues. Looked up from germline, CDR1 is KGHSH and CDR2 is LQKENI. Trimming left V 4 bases short and J 3 bases short, with 15 bases between. Donors were six healthy women in three monozygous twin pairs. Findings and limits, study-wide: Twin similarity might stem from environmental factors, not only genetics.

Sequencing input: PBMCs. The sequence came from a woman aged 18 to 50 in good health. This rearrangement joins TRBV18 to TRBJ1-1; D perhaps matches TRBD1 (5 bases). CDR3 sequence (DNA): TGTGCCAGCTCACTTCGGTCGGGGGTCGACACTGAAGCTTTCTTT. It is translated as CASSLRSGVDTEAFF.